This T cell receptor (beta chain) was found in a study of blood T cell repertoires in COVID-19. Study-level information: The cDNA or gDNA used as material had been derived from T cells, B-cell-depleted T cells, or PBMCs.

The CDR3 runs 14 residues. Trimming took 5 bases from V and 4 from J; bases not matched to a gene: 4. CDR1 MNHEY and CDR2 SMNVEV come from the germline V gene (reference sequence). This table comes from immunoSEQ multiplex PCR, and its TCRdb copy is limited to in-frame clones, with some not included. Among some 190,000 clones listed, 70% to 90% were seen once. Sequenced: peripheral blood. The TCR was taken from a middle-aged woman who had recovered from COVID-19. The gene calls are TRBV27 and TRBJ1-4, with 7 bases lining up with TRBD1. This CDR3 reads CASSLDRSNEKLFF. CDR3 nucleotides: TGTGCCAGCAGTCTGGACAGGAGTAATGAAAAACTGTTTTTT.